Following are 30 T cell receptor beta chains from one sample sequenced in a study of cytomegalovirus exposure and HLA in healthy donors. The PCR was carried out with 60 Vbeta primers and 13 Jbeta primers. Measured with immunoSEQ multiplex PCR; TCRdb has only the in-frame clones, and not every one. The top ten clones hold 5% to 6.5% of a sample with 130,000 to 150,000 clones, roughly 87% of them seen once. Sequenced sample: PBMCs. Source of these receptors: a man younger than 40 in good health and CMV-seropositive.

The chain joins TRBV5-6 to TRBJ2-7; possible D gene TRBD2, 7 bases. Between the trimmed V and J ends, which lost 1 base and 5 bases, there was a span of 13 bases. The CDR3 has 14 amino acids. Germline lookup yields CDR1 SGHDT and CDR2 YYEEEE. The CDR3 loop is CASSLRGGGNEQYF. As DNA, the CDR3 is TGTGCCAGCAGCTTGAGAGGGGGGGGAAACGAGCAGTACTTC.

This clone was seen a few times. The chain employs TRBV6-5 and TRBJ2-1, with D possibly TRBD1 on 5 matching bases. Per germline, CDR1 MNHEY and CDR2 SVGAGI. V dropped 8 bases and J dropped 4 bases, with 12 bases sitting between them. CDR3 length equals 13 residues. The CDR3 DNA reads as TGTGCCAGCCGGACAAAGGCGTACAATGAGCAGTTCTTC. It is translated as CASRTKAYNEQFF.

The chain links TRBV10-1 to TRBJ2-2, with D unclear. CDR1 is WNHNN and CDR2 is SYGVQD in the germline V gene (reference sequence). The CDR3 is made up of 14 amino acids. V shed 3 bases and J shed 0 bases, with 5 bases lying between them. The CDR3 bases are TGCGCCAGCAGTGACCATCCGAACACCGGGGAGCTGTTTTTT. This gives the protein CASSDHPNTGELFF.

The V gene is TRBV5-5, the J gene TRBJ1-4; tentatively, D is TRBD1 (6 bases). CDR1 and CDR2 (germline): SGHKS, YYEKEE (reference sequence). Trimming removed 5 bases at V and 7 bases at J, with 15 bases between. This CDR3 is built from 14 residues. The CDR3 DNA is TGTGCCAGCAGTGTGGGGGGGCTTGGTGAAAAACTGTTTTTT. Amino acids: CASSVGGLGEKLFF.

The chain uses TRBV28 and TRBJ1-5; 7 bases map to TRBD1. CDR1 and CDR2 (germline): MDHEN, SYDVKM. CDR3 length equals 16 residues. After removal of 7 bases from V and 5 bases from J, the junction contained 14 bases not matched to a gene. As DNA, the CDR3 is TGTGCCAGCATCCCCGGGACAGTCAGGGGCTATCAGCCCCAGCATTTT. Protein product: CASIPGTVRGYQPQHF.

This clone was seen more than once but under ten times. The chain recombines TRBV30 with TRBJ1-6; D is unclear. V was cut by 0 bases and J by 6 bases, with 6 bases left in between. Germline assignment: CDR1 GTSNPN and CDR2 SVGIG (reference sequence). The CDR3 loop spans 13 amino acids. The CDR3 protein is CAWSVGSNSPLHF. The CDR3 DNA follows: TGTGCCTGGAGTGTGGGGAGTAATTCACCCCTCCACTTT. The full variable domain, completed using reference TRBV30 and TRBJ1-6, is SQTIHQWPATLVQPVGSPLSLECTVEGTSNPNLYWYRQAAGRGLQLLFYSVGIGQISSEVPQNLSASRPQDRQFILSSKKLLLSDSGFYLCAWSVGSNSPLHFGNGTRLTVT.

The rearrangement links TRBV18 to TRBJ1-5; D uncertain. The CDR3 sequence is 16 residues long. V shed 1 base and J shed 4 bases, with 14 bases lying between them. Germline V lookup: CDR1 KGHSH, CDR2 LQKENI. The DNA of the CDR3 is TGTGCCAGCTCACCACAGGGTAATTCGGGAAATCAGCCCCAGCATTTT. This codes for CASSPQGNSGNQPQHF.

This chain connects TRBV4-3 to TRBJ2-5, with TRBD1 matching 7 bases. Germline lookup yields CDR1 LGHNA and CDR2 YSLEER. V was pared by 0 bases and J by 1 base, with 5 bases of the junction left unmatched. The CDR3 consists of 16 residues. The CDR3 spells CASSQDARQGQETQYF. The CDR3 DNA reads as TGCGCCAGCAGCCAAGACGCCCGACAGGGCCAAGAGACCCAGTACTTC.

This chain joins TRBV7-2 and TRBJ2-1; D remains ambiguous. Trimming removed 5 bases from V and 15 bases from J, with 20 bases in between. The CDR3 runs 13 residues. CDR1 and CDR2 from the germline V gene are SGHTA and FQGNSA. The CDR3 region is CASSLRRLERMFF. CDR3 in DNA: TGTGCCAGCAGCCTCCGCCGACTGGAACGTATGTTCTTC.

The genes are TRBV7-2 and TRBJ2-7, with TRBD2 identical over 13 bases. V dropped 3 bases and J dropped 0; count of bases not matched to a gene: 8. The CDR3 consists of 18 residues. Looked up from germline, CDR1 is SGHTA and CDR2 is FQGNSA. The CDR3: CASSLGRLAGGRSYEQYF. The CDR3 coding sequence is TGTGCCAGCAGCTTGGGAAGACTAGCGGGGGGACGCTCCTACGAGCAGTACTTC.

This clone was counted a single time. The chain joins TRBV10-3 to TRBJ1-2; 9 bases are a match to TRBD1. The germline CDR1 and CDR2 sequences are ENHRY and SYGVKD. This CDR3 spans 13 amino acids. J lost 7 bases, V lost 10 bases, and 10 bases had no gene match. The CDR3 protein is CATGGTGSGGYTF. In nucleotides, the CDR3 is TGTGCCACCGGGGGGACAGGGTCGGGTGGCTACACCTTC.

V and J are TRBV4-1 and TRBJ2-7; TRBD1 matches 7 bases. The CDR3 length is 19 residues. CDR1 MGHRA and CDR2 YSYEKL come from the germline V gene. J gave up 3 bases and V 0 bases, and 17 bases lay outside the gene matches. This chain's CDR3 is CASSQDWSSTGAQFYEQYF. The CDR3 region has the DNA TGCGCCAGCAGCCAAGATTGGTCTTCCACAGGGGCCCAGTTCTACGAGCAGTACTTC.

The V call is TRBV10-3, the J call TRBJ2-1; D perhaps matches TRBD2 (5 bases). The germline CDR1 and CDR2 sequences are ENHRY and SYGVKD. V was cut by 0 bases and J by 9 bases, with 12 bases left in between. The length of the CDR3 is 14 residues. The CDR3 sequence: CAISESASLGEQFF. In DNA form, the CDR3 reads TGTGCCATCAGTGAGTCGGCTAGCCTGGGTGAGCAGTTCTTC.

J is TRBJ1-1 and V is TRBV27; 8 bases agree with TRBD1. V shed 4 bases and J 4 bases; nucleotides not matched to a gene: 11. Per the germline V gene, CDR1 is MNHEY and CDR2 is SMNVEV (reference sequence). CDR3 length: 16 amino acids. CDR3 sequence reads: CASSYSGGRRSTEAFF. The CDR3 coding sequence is TGTGCCAGCAGTTACTCAGGGGGCAGGAGGAGCACTGAAGCTTTCTTT.

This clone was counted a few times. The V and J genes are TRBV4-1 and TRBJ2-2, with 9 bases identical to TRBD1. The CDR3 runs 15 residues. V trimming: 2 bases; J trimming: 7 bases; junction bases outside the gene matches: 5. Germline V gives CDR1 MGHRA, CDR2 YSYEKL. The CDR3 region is CASSQSQGAVGELFF. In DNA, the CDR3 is TGCGCCAGCAGCCAATCACAGGGGGCGGTCGGGGAGCTGTTTTTT.

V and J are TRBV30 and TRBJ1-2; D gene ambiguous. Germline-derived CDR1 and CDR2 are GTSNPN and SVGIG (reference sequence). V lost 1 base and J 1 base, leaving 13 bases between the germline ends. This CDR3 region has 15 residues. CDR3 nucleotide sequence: TGTGCCTGGAGTGGGCCGGGCGGGTTTAACTATGGCTACACCTTC. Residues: CAWSGPGGFNYGYTF. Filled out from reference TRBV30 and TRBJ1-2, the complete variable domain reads SQTIHQWPATLVQPVGSPLSLECTVEGTSNPNLYWYRQAAGRGLQLLFYSVGIGQISSEVPQNLSASRPQDRQFILSSKKLLLSDSGFYLCAWSGPGGFNYGYTFGSGTRLTVV.

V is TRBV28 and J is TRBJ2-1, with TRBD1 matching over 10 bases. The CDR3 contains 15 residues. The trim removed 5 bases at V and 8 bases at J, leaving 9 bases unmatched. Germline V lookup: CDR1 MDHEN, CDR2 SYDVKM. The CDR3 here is CASSEAGTGDDEQFF. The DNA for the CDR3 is TGTGCCAGCAGTGAAGCCGGGACAGGGGATGATGAGCAGTTCTTC.

CDR3 nucleotide sequence: TGTGCCAGCAGCCAAACTAGCGGGAGGTGGGATACGCAGTATTTT. Its translation: CASSQTSGRWDTQYF. The V and J genes are TRBV4-2 and TRBJ2-3, with 12 bases matching TRBD2. Germline V gene sequence: CDR1 LGHNA, CDR2 YNFKEQ. The CDR3 has 15 residues. J lost 6 bases, V lost 2 bases, and 3 bases had no gene match.

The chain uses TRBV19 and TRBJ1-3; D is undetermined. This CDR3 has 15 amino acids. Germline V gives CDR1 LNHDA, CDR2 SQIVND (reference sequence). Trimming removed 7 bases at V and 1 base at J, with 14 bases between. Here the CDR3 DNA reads TGTGCCAGTACGTTCCTCCGGGGTTCTGGAAACACCATATATTTT. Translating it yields CASTFLRGSGNTIYF.

For the CDR3, the DNA is TGCGCCAGCAGCCAGACAGGGAAAAATTCACCCCTCCACTTT. This encodes CASSQTGKNSPLHF. The rearrangement links TRBV4-3 to TRBJ1-6; TRBD1 matches 7 bases. J lost 7 bases, V lost 3 bases, and 3 bases had no gene match. This CDR3 is 14 amino acids long. Germline V gene data show CDR1 as LGHNA and CDR2 as YSLEER.

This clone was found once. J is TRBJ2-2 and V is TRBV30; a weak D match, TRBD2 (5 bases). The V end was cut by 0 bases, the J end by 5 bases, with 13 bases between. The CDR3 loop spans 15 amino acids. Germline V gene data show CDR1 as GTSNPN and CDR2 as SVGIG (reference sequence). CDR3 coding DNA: TGTGCCTGGAGTGTACTGCGTTCGGGGACCGGGGAGCTGTTTTTT. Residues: CAWSVLRSGTGELFF. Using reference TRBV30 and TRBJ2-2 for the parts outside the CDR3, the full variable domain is SQTIHQWPATLVQPVGSPLSLECTVEGTSNPNLYWYRQAAGRGLQLLFYSVGIGQISSEVPQNLSASRPQDRQFILSSKKLLLSDSGFYLCAWSVLRSGTGELFFGEGSRLTVL.

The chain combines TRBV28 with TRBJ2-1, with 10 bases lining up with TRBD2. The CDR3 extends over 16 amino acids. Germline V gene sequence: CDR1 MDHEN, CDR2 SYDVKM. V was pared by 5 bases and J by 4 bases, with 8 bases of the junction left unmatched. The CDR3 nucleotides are TGTGCCAGCAGTGGGGGAAGACTAGCGGGTTACAATGAGCAGTTCTTC. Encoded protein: CASSGGRLAGYNEQFF.

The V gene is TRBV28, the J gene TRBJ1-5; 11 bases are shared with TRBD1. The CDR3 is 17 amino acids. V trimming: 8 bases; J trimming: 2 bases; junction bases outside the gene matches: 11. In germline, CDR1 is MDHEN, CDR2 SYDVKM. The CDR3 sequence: CASHGQDRGPGNQPQHF. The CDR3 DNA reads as TGTGCCAGCCACGGCCAGGACAGGGGGCCAGGCAATCAGCCCCAGCATTTT.

The CDR3 DNA is TGTGCCAGCAGTTTAAGGCAGGGATGGTCTGGAAACACCATATATTTT. It translates to CASSLRQGWSGNTIYF. The chain has TRBV28 and TRBJ1-3; TRBD1 is a possible D gene (5 bases). The V end was cut by 2 bases, the J end by 1 base, with 12 bases between. The CDR3 contains 16 residues. Per germline, CDR1 MDHEN and CDR2 SYDVKM.

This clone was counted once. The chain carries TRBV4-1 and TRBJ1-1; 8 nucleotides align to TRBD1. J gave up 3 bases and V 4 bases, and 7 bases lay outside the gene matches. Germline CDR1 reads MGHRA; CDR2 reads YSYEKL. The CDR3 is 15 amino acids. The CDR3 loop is CASSPLQGEDTEAFF. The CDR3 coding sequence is TGCGCCAGCAGCCCACTACAGGGGGAGGACACTGAAGCTTTCTTT.

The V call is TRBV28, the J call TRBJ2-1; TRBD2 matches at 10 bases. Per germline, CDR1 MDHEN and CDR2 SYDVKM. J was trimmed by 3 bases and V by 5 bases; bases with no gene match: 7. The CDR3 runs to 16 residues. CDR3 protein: CASSILRTSGYNEQFF. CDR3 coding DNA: TGTGCCAGCAGTATTCTTCGGACTAGCGGCTACAATGAGCAGTTCTTC.

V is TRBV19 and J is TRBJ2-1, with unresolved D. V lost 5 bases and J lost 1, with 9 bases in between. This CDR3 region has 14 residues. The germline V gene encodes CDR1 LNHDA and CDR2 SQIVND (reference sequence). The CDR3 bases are TGTGCCAGTAGTCTGGAGTTTTCCTACAATGAGCAGTTCTTC. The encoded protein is CASSLEFSYNEQFF.

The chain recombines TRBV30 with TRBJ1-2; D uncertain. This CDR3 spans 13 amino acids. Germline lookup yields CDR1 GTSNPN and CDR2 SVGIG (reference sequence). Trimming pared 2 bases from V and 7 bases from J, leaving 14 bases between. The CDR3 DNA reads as TGTGCCTGGAGTCTATCGGTGGGAGGTGGCTACACCTTC. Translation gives CAWSLSVGGGYTF.

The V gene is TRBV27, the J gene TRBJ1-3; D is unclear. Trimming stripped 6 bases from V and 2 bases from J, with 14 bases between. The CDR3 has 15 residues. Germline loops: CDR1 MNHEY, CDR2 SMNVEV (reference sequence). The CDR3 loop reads CASSPTAGAGNTIYF. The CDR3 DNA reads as TGTGCCAGCAGCCCGACTGCCGGGGCTGGAAACACCATATATTTT.

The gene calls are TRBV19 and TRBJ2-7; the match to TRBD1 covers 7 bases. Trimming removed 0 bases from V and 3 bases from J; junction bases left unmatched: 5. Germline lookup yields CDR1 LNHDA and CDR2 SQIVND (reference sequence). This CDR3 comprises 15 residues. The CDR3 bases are TGTGCCAGTAGTATAGACAGGGACAGAGGCTACGAGCAGTACTTC. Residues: CASSIDRDRGYEQYF.